What follows is one T cell receptor beta chain and its context. The germline V and J ends were trimmed by 5 bases and 8 bases, with 15 bases remaining between them. This CDR3 has 14 amino acids. Germline V gives CDR1 MNHEY, CDR2 SMNVEV (reference sequence). These data originate in a study of blood T cell repertoires in COVID-19. This table comes from immunoSEQ multiplex PCR, and its TCRdb copy is limited to in-frame clones, with some not included. The sample shows about 280,000 clones, about 82% of them seen only once. The source is a man aged 45-65 years with active or convalescent COVID-19. Input material: peripheral blood. V gene TRBV27 combines with J gene TRBJ1-4; D might be TRBD1 (5 bases). CDR3 protein: CASSPNLRGEKLFF. In DNA, the CDR3 is TGTGCCAGCAGTCCTAACTTAAGGGGAGAAAAACTGTTTTTT.